This TCR beta chain was identified in a study of blood T cells in healthy people across ages. V gave up 6 bases and J gave up 9 bases, with 12 bases separating them. CDR1 KGHSH and CDR2 LQKENI come from the germline V gene. The CDR3 sequence is 12 residues long. A sample-barcoded 5' primer and a J-beta primer mix were used in a second PCR of roughly 6 to 11 cycles. TCRdb recomputed calls from the 5' RACE reads with MiXCR, one row per CDR3 protein. The sample has roughly 1.5 million distinct CDR3 sequences, 42% seen once. This TCR came from a woman between 18 and 30 years old in good health. The rearrangement joins TRBV18 to TRBJ2-1, with a weak D call TRBD1 (6 bases). Sample: blood. In DNA form, the CDR3 reads TGTGCCAGCTCGCTCGACAGGACTGAGCAGTTCTTC. It translates to CASSLDRTEQFF.